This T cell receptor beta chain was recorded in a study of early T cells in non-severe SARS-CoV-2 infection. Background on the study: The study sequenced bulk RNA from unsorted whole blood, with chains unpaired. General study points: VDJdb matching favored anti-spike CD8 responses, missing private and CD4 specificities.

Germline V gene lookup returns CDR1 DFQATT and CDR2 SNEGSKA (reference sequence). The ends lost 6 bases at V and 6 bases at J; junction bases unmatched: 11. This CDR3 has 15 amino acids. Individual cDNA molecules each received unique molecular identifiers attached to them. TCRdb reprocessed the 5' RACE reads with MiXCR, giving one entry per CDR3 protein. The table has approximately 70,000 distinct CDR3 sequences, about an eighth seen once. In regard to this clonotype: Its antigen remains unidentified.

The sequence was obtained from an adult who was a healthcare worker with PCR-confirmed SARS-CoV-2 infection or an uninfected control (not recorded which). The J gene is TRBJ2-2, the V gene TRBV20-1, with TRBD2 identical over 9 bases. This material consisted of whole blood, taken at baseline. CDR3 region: CSAQSPREGPGELFF. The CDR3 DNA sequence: TGCAGTGCCCAGAGCCCGCGGGAGGGTCCCGGGGAGCTGTTTTTT.